This entry lists 15 T cell receptor beta chains sequenced from one sample in a study of breast tumors, draining lymph nodes, adjacent tissues. TCRdb re-called the multiplex PCR reads through MiXCR, storing one row per CDR3 protein. The sample has around 19,000 distinct CDR3 sequences, approximately 31% seen once; the top ten hold over 8.5%. The source material was breast tumor tissue. These receptors came from a female donor with breast cancer. Some clones in this sample may be carry-over from other donors' samples.

This clonotype was recorded at least ten times. The V call is TRBV6-2 or TRBV6-3, the J call TRBJ2-1, with 9 nucleotides matching TRBD2. This CDR3 is 17 amino acids long. The germline V gene encodes CDR1 MNHEY and CDR2 SVGEGT. V lost 0 bases, J lost 5 bases, and 8 bases stayed unmatched. The CDR3 protein is CASSYSASGVSNNEQFF. Written as DNA, the CDR3 is TGTGCCAGCAGTTACTCGGCTAGCGGGGTTTCAAACAATGAGCAGTTCTTC.

The rearrangement links TRBV7-6 to TRBJ1-4, with D unresolved. CDR1 SGHVS and CDR2 FNYEAQ come from the germline V gene. This CDR3 has 11 amino acids. The germline V and J ends were trimmed by 4 bases and 8 bases, with 5 bases remaining between them. In DNA, the CDR3 is TGTGCCAGCAGCTCAGCCGAAAAACTGTTTTTT. Its translation is CASSSAEKLFF.

This clonotype appeared once. A read error may produce the germline difference seen at one junction end. This sequence joins TRBV2 and TRBJ2-3; the match to TRBD2 covers 8 bases. The CDR3 runs 14 residues. The V gene's germline CDR1 is SNHLY and CDR2 FYNNEI. The CDR3 nucleotides read TGTGCCAACAGTGGAAGGACTAGCCCGGATACGCAGTATTTT. Protein: CANSGRTSPDTQYF. Complete variable domain (other parts from reference TRBV2 and TRBJ2-3): EPEVTQTPSHQVTQMGQEVILRCVPISNHLYFYWYRQILGQKVEFLVSFYNNEISEKSEIFDDQFSVERPDGSNFTLKIRSTKLEDSAMYFCANSGRTSPDTQYFGPGTRLTVL.

This clonotype has a count of ten or more. The rearrangement uses TRBV20-1 and TRBJ2-1; D not resolved. Deletions cut 3 bases from V and 5 bases from J, with 2 bases between. There are 10 residues in the CDR3. Germline values: CDR1 DFQATT, CDR2 SNEGSKA (reference sequence). CDR3 sequence: CSASDNEQFF. In DNA, the CDR3 is TGCAGTGCTAGCGACAATGAGCAGTTCTTC.

This clonotype was recorded many times. V and J are TRBV4-3 and TRBJ2-7; TRBD1 matches 10 bases. The ends lost 4 bases at V and 3 bases at J; junction bases unmatched: 6. CDR1 is LGHNA and CDR2 is YSLEER in the germline V gene. CDR3 length: 15 amino acids. CDR3 coding DNA: TGCGCCAGCAGCCGCGGGTGGACAGGGGGCTACGAGCAGTACTTC. Its protein is CASSRGWTGGYEQYF.

This clonotype appeared once. This may be a read error: a much more frequent sequence differs by one nucleotide. V gene TRBV6-1 combines with J gene TRBJ2-1; D ambiguous. Per germline, CDR1 MNHNS and CDR2 SASEGT. This CDR3 is 12 amino acids long. The CDR3 nucleotides are TGTGCCAGCAGTGAAACGTACAATGGGCAGTTCTTC. Amino acids: CASSETYNGQFF.

DNA of the CDR3: TGCGCCAGCAGCCGAGACAGGGGGCTCGGCTACACCTTC. Translated, it gives CASSRDRGLGYTF. This chain uses TRBV4-1 with TRBJ1-2, with 10 bases aligning to TRBD1. Trimming cost V 4 bases and J 8 bases; bases outside gene matches: 4. Germline V lookup: CDR1 MGHRA, CDR2 YSYEKL. There are 13 residues in the CDR3.

Details on this clonotype: One base away lies a much larger clone, so this may be a sequencing read error. This sequence joins TRBV30 and TRBJ1-4; no definite D call. Germline CDR1 GTSNPN, CDR2 SVGIG (reference sequence). This CDR3 region has 13 residues. Between the trimmed V and J ends, which lost 4 bases and 8 bases, there was a span of 14 bases. The CDR3 protein is CAWNATQREKLFF. DNA for the CDR3: TGTGCCTGGAACGCTACCCAGCGGGAAAAACTGTTTTTT. The whole variable domain, remainder taken from reference TRBV30 and TRBJ1-4, is SQTIHQWPATLVQPVGSPLSLECTVEGTSNPNLYWYRQAAGRGLQLLFYSVGIGQISSEVPQNLSASRPQDRQFILSSKKLLLSDSGFYLCAWNATQREKLFFGSGTQLSVL.

This clonotype has at least ten counts. The gene calls are TRBV4-1 and TRBJ2-1, with TRBD2 matching over 10 bases. The trim removed 0 bases at V and 8 bases at J, leaving 13 bases unmatched. Per germline, CDR1 MGHRA and CDR2 YSYEKL. The CDR3 has 18 amino acids. For the CDR3, the DNA is TGCGCCAGCAGCCAAGATCCGGGGGCTAGCGGGAGTAGTCATGAGCAGTTCTTC. This codes for CASSQDPGASGSSHEQFF.

The table lists this clonotype with many counts. The V call is TRBV11-2, the J call TRBJ2-5, with 8 bases that match TRBD2. V shed 7 bases, J shed 0 bases, and the junction held 7 bases outside the gene matches. The CDR3 contains 15 residues. The V gene's germline CDR1 is SGHAT and CDR2 FQNNGV. The CDR3 DNA is TGTGCCAGCACCACTTTAGCGGGGTACCAAGAGACCCAGTACTTC. This translates into CASTTLAGYQETQYF.

This clonotype was seen ten or more times. V is TRBV20-1 and J is TRBJ2-7; D perhaps matches TRBD1 (6 bases). This CDR3 is built from 14 residues. Germline loops: CDR1 DFQATT, CDR2 SNEGSKA (reference sequence). V lost 7 bases and J lost 0, with 16 bases in between. The CDR3 here is CSGEPDSNSYEQYF. The CDR3 nucleotides read TGCAGTGGGGAACCGGACAGCAACTCCTACGAGCAGTACTTC.

This clonotype was seen repeatedly, ten times or more. The chain combines TRBV4-1 with TRBJ2-3; D is possibly TRBD2 (6 bases). V was cut by 2 bases and J by 3 bases, with 15 bases left in between. Germline CDR1 and CDR2: MGHRA and YSYEKL. This CDR3 comprises 16 residues. CDR3 sequence reads: CASSQSSGGVTDTQYF. The CDR3 DNA reads as TGCGCCAGCAGCCAAAGTTCAGGAGGGGTTACAGATACGCAGTATTTT.

This clonotype was observed at least ten times. The chain joins TRBV28 to TRBJ2-7, with 7 bases aligning to TRBD2. The ends lost 2 bases at V and 7 bases at J; junction bases unmatched: 11. The CDR3 is made up of 15 amino acids. Germline V CDR1 and CDR2: MDHEN, SYDVKM. The chain's CDR3 is CASSLGGRAAGEQYF. In DNA, the CDR3 is TGTGCCAGCAGTTTAGGGGGGAGGGCCGCGGGGGAGCAGTACTTC. The full variable domain, completed using reference TRBV28 and TRBJ2-7, is DVKVTQSSRYLVKRTGEKVFLECVQDMDHENMFWYRQDPGLGLRLIYFSYDVKMKEKGDIPEGYSVSREKKERFSLILESASTNQTSMYLCASSLGGRAAGEQYFGPGTRLTVT.

The chain has TRBV20-1 and TRBJ1-1; D is unresolved. Trimming removed 2 bases at V and 7 bases at J, with 5 bases between. The germline gives CDR1 DFQATT, CDR2 SNEGSKA (reference sequence). CDR3 length: 10 amino acids. As DNA, the CDR3 is TGCAGTGCTAGAATACTTGAAGCTTTCTTT. It encodes CSARILEAFF.

This clonotype was counted a few times. The V call is TRBV3-1, the J call TRBJ1-3; D gene ambiguous. CDR3 length: 17 amino acids. Germline loops: CDR1 LGHDT, CDR2 YNNKEL (reference sequence). V was cut by 5 bases and J by 0 bases, with 17 bases left in between. In nucleotides, the CDR3 is TGTGCCAGCAGCGACTCTGGTACAGCCGCCTCTGGAAACACCATATATTTT. This codes for CASSDSGTAASGNTIYF.